This TCR beta chain was sequenced for a study of shared clonotypes between healthy human individuals. Germline V gene sequence: CDR1 MNHEY, CDR2 SMNVEV (reference sequence). The CDR3 runs 20 residues. V dropped 2 bases and J dropped 5; count of bases not matched to a gene: 21. The assay was immunoSEQ multiplex PCR, and TCRdb's table has in-frame clones only and misses some. The sample carries approximately 740,000 clones, more than 85% recorded once. CD8 cells classed as naive were CD45RO-negative and positively selected for CCR7, excluding terminally differentiated effector memory CD45RA+ cells. This TCR was recovered from a young man in good health. The chain is built from TRBV27 and TRBJ2-5; TRBD2 aligns across 9 bases. Material: naive CD8+ T cells sorted from blood. The CDR3 protein is CASSLKSGTSSDLPWETQYF. The CDR3 nucleotides read TGTGCCAGCAGTTTAAAGTCCGGGACTAGCAGTGACCTTCCTTGGGAGACCCAGTACTTC.